The T cell receptor beta chain under discussion was sequenced for a study of shared clonotypes between healthy human individuals. The CDR3 sequence is 13 residues long. V was clipped by 0 bases and J by 7 bases, with 10 bases between them. Looked up from germline, CDR1 is LGHNA and CDR2 is YNFKEQ. Libraries were prepared by immunoSEQ multiplex PCR; TCRdb keeps only in-frame clonotypes and omits some of them. Counted here are about 490,000 clones, roughly 80% occurring once; the ten biggest clones make up about an eighth. The chain uses TRBV4-2 and TRBJ2-7; D not resolved. This clonotype was obtained from a woman between 40 and 50 years old in good health. Some clones in this sample may be carry-over from other donors' samples. What was sequenced was PBMCs. In nucleotides, the CDR3 is TGTGCCAGCAGCCAAGAGGTAGCTCGGGAGCAGTACTTC. This translates into CASSQEVAREQYF.